This T cell receptor beta chain was sequenced in a study of shared T cell receptors in the human thymus (TCRdb year 2021). Concerning the study at large: The study investigated the way shared, self-reactive T-cell receptor alpha chains are produced in the human thymus.

On this clone itself: Its antigen target is currently unknown. No qualities accompany the bases; no much larger clone lies one base away.

Libraries were built with the immunoSEQ multiplex PCR assay. Held by TCRdb, this immuneACCESS table contains in-frame sequences only and omits some clones. Under half of the omission traces to an unresolved V gene where checked; the cause of the rest is unknown. The sample data list 700,000 to 750,000 clones, and approximately 83% of these were observed just once. The top ten clones comprise around 0.0094% of the sample. These data also featured in a second study, about human thymus T cells. The second paper further reports: In Finland, the donors were immunologically healthy infants who were having open corrective cardiac surgery for congenital heart defects. The thymus tissue came from surgical resects taken out during corrective cardiac surgery. Biased V and J gene segment usage appeared to be present in both thymic and peripheral blood repertoires. The related research reported highly overlapping thymic TCR repertoires among unrelated individuals. TCR alpha and beta repertoires from seven to nine infant thymus samples and four related peripheral blood samples were characterized in the study. The cohort included about 6 male and a couple of female infants, with donor ages spanning 7 to 244 days. Thymocytes were freed from the tissue by mechanical means and kept at -70 degrees C as pellets of roughly 8.5-31 million cells. A QIAsymphony instrument was used to extract genomic DNA from frozen cell pellets. TCRB and TCRAD loci were amplified from a standardized quantity of quality-controlled genomic DNA using the immunoSEQ multiplex PCR assay. The V(D)J region was spanned by amplicons of a length sufficient to cover the CDR3 and to identify V and J genes. The commercial immunoSEQ service was used to sequence amplicons on an Illumina platform. Primer bias and sequencing errors were corrected using previously described methods, and TCRAD and TCRB definitions followed the IMGT database. Repertoires were analysed with immunoSEQ Analyzer 3.0 and VDJTools, covering basic statistics, V/J segment usage, diversity estimates, rarefaction and pairwise overlap. To estimate diversity, the Chao1, ChaoE, Efron-Thisted, Shannon and inverse Simpson indices were applied, and diversity was also estimated on datasets down-sampled to the smallest sample. Repertoire overlap was assessed by strict matching of CDR3 nucleotide sequence, V gene and J gene, and clustering was done by Jaccard-based multidimensional scaling. On average, thymus samples gave 750,000 to 950,000 unique TCRB clonotypes, whereas blood samples gave about 84,000.

The clonotype was recovered from a girl in the first two years of life with a congenital heart defect. Donor details come from another sample of the same person, matched by shared clones. Sequencing was carried out using thymocytes.

The DNA reads as follows: TGTGCCATCAGTGTGACGGGACAGACGATTTCACCCCTCCACTTT. This encodes CAISVTGQTISPLHF. Recombination linked TRBV10-3 to TRBJ1-6, with 7 bases matching TRBD1. The CDR1 and CDR2 encoded by the germline V gene are ENHRY and SYGVKD. Trimming removed 4 bases from V and 9 bases from J; the gene matches leave 9 bases unexplained. The CDR3, cysteine through phenylalanine, is 15 amino acids long. This entry keeps only the CDR3 DNA: 45 bases, framed from base 1.